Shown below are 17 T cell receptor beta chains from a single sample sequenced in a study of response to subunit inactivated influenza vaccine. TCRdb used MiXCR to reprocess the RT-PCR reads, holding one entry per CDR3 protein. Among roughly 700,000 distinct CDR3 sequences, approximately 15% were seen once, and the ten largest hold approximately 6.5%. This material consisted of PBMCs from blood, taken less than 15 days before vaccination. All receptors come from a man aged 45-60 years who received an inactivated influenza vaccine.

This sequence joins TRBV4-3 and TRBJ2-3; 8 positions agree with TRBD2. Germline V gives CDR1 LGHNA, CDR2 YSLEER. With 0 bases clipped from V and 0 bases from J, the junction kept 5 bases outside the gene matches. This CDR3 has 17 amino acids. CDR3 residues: CASSQDIAGRSTDTQYF. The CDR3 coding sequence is TGCGCCAGCAGCCAAGACATAGCGGGGCGTAGCACAGATACGCAGTATTTT.

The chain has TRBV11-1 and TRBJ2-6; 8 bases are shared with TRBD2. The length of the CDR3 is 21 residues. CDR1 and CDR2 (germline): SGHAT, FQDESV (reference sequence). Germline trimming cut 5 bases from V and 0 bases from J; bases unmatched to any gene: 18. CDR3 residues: CASSPRGVSGGRLSGANVLTF. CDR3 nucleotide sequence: TGTGCCAGCAGCCCCCGGGGTGTATCGGGAGGGCGTCTCTCTGGGGCCAACGTCCTGACTTTC.

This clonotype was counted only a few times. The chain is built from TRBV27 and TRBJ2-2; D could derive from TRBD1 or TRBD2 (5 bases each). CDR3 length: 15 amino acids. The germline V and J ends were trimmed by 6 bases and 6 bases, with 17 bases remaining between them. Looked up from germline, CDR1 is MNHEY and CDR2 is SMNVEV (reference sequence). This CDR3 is CASSHSRGAPGELFF. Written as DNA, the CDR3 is TGTGCCAGCAGCCACAGCCGGGGCGCCCCCGGGGAGCTGTTTTTT.

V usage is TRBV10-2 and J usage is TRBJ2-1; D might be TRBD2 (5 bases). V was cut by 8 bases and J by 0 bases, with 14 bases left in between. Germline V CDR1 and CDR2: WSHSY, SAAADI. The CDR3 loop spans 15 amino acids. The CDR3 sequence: CASAGLPSSYNEQFF. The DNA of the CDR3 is TGCGCCAGCGCCGGACTCCCGAGCTCCTACAATGAGCAGTTCTTC.

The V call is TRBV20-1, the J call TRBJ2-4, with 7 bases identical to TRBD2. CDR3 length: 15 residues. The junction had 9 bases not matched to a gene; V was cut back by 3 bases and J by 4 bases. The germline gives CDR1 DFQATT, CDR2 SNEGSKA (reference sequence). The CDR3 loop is CSAREWERGKNIQYF. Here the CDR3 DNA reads TGCAGTGCTAGGGAATGGGAGCGGGGTAAAAACATTCAGTACTTC.

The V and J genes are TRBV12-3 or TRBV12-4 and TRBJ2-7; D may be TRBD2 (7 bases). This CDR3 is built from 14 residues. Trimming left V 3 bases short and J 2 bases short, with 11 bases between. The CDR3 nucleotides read TGTGCCAGCAGTTTCGGGGGGCCCGCCTACGAGCAGTACTTC. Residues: CASSFGGPAYEQYF.

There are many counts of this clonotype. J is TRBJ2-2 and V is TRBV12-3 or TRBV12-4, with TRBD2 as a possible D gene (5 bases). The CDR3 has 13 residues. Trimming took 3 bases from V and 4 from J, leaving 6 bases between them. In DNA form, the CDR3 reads TGTGCCAGCAGTTTCGGGGTCACCGGGGAGCTGTTTTTT. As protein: CASSFGVTGELFF.

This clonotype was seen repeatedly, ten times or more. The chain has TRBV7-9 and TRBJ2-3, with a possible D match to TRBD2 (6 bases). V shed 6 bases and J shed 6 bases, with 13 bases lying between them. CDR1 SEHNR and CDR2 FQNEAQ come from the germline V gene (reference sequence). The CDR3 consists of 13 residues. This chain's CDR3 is CASSRPGVDTQYF. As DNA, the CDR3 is TGTGCCAGCAGTCGTCCGGGAGTGGATACGCAGTATTTT.

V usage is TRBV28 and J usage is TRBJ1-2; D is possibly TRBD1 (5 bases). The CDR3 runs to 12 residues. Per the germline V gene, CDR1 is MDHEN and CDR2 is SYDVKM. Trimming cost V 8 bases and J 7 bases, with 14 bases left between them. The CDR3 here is CASRGAGVGYTF. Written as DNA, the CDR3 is TGTGCCAGCCGCGGGGCTGGCGTTGGCTACACCTTC.

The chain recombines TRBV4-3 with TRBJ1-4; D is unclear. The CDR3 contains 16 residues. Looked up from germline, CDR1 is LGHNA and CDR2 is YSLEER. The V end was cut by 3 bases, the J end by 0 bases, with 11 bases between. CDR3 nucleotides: TGCGCCAGCAGCCACCGACTGTCTTCAACTAATGAAAAACTGTTTTTT. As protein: CASSHRLSSTNEKLFF.

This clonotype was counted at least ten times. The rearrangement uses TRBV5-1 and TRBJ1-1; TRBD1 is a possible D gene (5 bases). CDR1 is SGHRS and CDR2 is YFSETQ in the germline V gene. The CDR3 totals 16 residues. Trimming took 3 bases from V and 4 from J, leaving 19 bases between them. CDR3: CASSSLEGREATEAFF. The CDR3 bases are TGCGCCAGCAGCTCACTCGAGGGACGGGAGGCCACTGAAGCTTTCTTT. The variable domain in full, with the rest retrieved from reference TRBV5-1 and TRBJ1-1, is KAGVTQTPRYLIKTRGQQVTLSCSPISGHRSVSWYQQTPGQGLQFLFEYFSETQRNKGNFPGRFSGRQFSNSRSEMNVSTLELGDSALYLCASSSLEGREATEAFFGQGTRLTVV.

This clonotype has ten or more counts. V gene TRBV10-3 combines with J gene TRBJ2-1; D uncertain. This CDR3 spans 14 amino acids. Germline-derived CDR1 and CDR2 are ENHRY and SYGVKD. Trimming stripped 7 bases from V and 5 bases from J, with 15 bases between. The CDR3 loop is CAIKTQSLDNEQFF. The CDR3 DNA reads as TGTGCCATCAAGACTCAATCACTTGACAATGAGCAGTTCTTC.

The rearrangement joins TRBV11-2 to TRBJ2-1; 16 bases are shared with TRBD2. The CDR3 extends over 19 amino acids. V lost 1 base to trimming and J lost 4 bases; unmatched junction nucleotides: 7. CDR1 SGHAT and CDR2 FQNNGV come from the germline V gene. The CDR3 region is CASSLVGTSGRAWYNEQFF. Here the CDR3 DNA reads TGTGCCAGCAGCTTAGTTGGGACTAGCGGGAGGGCCTGGTACAATGAGCAGTTCTTC.

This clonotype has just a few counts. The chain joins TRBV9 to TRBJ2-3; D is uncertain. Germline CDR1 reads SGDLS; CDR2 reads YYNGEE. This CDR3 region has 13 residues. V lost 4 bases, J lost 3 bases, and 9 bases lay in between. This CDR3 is CASSTSVTDTQYF. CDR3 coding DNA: TGTGCCAGCAGCACGTCAGTAACAGATACGCAGTATTTT.

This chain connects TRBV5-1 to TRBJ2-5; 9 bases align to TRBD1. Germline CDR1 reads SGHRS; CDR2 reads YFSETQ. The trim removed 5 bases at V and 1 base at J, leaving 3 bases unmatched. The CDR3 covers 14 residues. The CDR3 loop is CASRTGGSQETQYF. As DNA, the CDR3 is TGCGCCAGCAGGACAGGGGGATCCCAAGAGACCCAGTACTTC.

CDR3 coding DNA: TGCGCCAGCAGTACAGGGGGTATCGTAGAGACCCAGTACTTC. Protein product: CASSTGGIVETQYF. The chain is built from TRBV4-1 and TRBJ2-5, with 8 bases lining up with TRBD1. The CDR3 loop spans 14 amino acids. CDR1 and CDR2 from the germline V gene are MGHRA and YSYEKL. V lost 6 bases, J lost 4 bases, and 7 bases stayed unmatched.

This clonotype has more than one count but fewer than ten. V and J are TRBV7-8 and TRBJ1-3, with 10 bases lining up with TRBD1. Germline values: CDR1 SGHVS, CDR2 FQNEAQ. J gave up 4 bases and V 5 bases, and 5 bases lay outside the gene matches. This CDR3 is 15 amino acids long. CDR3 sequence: CASSTDRGQGNTIYF. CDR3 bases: TGTGCCAGCAGCACTGACAGGGGGCAGGGAAACACCATATATTTT.